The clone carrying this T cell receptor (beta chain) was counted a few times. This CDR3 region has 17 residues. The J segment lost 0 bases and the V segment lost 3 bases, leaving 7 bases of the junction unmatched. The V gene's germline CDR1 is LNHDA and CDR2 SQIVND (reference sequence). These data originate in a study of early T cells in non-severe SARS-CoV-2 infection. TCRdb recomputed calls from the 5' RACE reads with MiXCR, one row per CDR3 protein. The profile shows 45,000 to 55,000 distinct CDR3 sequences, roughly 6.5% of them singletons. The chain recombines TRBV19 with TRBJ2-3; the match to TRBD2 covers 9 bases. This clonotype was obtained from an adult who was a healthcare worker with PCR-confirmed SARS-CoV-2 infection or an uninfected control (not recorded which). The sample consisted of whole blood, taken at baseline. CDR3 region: CASSIGVAGASTDTQYF. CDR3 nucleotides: TGTGCCAGTAGTATTGGAGTAGCGGGGGCTAGCACAGATACGCAGTATTTT.